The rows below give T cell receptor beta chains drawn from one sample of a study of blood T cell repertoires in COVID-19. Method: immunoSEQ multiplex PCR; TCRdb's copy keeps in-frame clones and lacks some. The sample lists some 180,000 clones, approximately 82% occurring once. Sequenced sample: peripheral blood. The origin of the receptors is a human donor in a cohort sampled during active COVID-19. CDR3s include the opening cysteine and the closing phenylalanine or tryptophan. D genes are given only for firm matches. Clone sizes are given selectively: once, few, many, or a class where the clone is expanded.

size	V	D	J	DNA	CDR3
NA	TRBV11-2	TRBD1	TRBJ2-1	TGTGCCAGCAGCCTCTGGACAGGAACCTACAATGAGCAGTTCTTC	CASSLWTGTYNEQFF
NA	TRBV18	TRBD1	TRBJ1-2	TGTGCCAGCTCTCCCTTAGACAGGGCCAACTATGGCTACACCTTC	CASSPLDRANYGYTF
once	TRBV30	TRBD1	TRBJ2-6	TGTGCCTGTCAGACAGGGTCCGGGGCCAACGTCCTGACTTTC	CACQTGSGANVLTF
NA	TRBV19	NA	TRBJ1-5	TGTGCCAGTAGTATAGGGGCCAACAATCAGCCCCAGCATTTT	CASSIGANNQPQHF
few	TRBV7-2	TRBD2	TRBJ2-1	TGTGCCAGCAGCTTTAGGACTAGCGGGAGAGATGAGCAGTTCTTC	CASSFRTSGRDEQFF
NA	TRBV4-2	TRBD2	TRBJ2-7	TGTGCCAGCAGCCAAGCGGGGCTAGCGGGAGGGTACGAGCAGTACTTC	CASSQAGLAGGYEQYF
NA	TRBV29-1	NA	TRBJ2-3	TGCAGCGTTGAAGGCAGATACCGCACAGATACGCAGTATTTT	CSVEGRYRTDTQYF
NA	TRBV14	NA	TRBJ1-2	TGTGCCAGCAGCCTCCTTGACAGACGCTATGGCTACACCTTC	CASSLLDRRYGYTF
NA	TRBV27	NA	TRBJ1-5	TGTGCCAGCAGTTTACGGACATTTCAGCCCCAGCATTTT	CASSLRTFQPQHF
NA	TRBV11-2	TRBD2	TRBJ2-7	TGTGCCAGCAGTTCCGGACTAGCGGGAACCTACGAGCAGTACTTC	CASSSGLAGTYEQYF
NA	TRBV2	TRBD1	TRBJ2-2	TGTGCCACCCGGACAGGGGAATACACCGGGGAGCTGTTTTTT	CATRTGEYTGELFF
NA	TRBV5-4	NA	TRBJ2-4	TGTGCCAGCAGCACGACAGGAGTAGCCAAAAACATTCAGTACTTC	CASSTTGVAKNIQYF
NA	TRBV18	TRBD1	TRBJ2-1	TGTGCCAGCTCACCGACAGGGTTTTCCTACAATGAGCAGTTCTTC	CASSPTGFSYNEQFF
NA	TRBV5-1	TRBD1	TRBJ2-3	TGCGCCAGCAGCTTTTCCGGGACAGGGAACGCAGATACGCAGTATTTT	CASSFSGTGNADTQYF
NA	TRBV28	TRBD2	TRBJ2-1	TGTGCCAGCAGCCTTAGCGGGAGGGTAGGTGAGCAGTTCTTC	CASSLSGRVGEQFF
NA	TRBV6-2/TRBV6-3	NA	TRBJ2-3	TGTGCCAGCAGTTATTGGGAGGTGGATACGCAGTATTTT	CASSYWEVDTQYF
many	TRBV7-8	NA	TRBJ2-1	TGTGCCAGCAGTTACACTAGCCTCCGGCAGTTCTTC	CASSYTSLRQFF
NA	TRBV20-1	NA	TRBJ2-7	TGCAGTGCTAGCGGTACTTACGAGCAGTACTTC	CSASGTYEQYF
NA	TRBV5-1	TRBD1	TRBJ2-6	TGCGCCAGCAGCCCGGACAGGCGCTCTGGGGCCAACGTCCTGACTTTC	CASSPDRRSGANVLTF
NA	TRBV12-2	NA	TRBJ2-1	TGTGCAAGTCGCCCAAGCGGGAGAAGCTCCTACAATGAGCAGTTCTTC	CASRPSGRSSYNEQFF
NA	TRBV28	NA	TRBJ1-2	TGTGCCAGCAGTTTAGGGCCACAGGGATACTATGGCTACACCTTC	CASSLGPQGYYGYTF
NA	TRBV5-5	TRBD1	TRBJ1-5	TGTGCCAGCAGCTTATCCGGGACAGTGGATCAGCCCCAGCATTTT	CASSLSGTVDQPQHF
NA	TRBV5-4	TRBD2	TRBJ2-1	TGTGCCAGCAGCCCCACCCTAGCGGGACTATACAATGAGCAGTTCTTC	CASSPTLAGLYNEQFF
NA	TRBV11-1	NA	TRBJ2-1	TGTGCCAGCAGCTTAGGTGTGGGCGATGAGCAGTTCTTC	CASSLGVGDEQFF
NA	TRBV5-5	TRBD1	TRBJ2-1	TGTGCCAGCAGCTTGGTCATAGGACAGGGTTACAATGAGCAGTTCTTC	CASSLVIGQGYNEQFF
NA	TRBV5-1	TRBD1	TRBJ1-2	TGCGCCAGCAACTTGGCGGGGGCAGGGGGCGGCTATGGCTACACCTTC	CASNLAGAGGGYGYTF
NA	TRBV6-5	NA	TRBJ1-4	TGTGCCAGCAGTTACTTAGGACAGCGAAATGAAAAACTGTTTTTT	CASSYLGQRNEKLFF
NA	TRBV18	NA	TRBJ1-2	TGTGCCAGCTCACCAAACGGACCCGGACAGAACTATGGCTACACCTTC	CASSPNGPGQNYGYTF
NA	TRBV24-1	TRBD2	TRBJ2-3	TGTGCCACCACGGGGAGCAGGACTAGCTTGACCCGATCCCAAACTACAGATACGCAGTATTTT	CATTGSRTSLTRSQTTDTQYF
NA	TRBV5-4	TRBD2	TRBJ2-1	TGTGCCAGCAGCTTGGGTGGACTAGCGGGAGGCAATGAGCAGTTCTTC	CASSLGGLAGGNEQFF
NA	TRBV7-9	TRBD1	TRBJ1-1	TGTGCCAGCAGCGCACCGGGACAGAGAAACACTGAAGCTTTCTTT	CASSAPGQRNTEAFF
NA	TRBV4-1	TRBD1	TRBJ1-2	TGCGCCAGCAGCCAGGGACAGAGGACCTATGGCTACACCTTC	CASSQGQRTYGYTF
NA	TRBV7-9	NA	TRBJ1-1	TGTGCCAGCAGCTTAGTTGTAGGGGGACGGACTGAAGCTTTCTTT	CASSLVVGGRTEAFF
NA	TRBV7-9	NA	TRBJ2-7	TGTGCCAGCAGCTTTCCCGGGACTGACTACGAGCAGTACTTC	CASSFPGTDYEQYF
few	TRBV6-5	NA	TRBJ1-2	TGTGCCAGCAGTTACTCTCACGTTGGGGCAGGCTATGGCTACACCTTC	CASSYSHVGAGYGYTF
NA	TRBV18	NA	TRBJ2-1	TGTGCCAGCTCACCACTACTGGTTCGGCGGGACGCTGGGAATGAGCAGTTCTTC	CASSPLLVRRDAGNEQFF
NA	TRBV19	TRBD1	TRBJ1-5	TGTGCCAGTAGTGAGTCAACAGGGGGCGGTCAGCCCCAGCATTTT	CASSESTGGGQPQHF
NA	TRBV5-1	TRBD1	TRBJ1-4	TGCGCCAGCAGCTTTGGACAGGGGAATGAAAAACTGTTTTTT	CASSFGQGNEKLFF
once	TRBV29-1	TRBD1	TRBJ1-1	TGCAGCGTTGCCACAGGGGTTGGTGAAGCTTTCTTT	CSVATGVGEAFF